The T cell receptor (beta chain) under discussion was sequenced for a study of cytomegalovirus exposure and HLA in healthy donors. Study-level results: Sequencing probably produced one cluster of sequence variants that were highly shared.

Amplification used 60 Vbeta primers and 13 Jbeta primers. Only in-frame clones appear in the TCRdb table, and some are missing; sequencing was by immunoSEQ multiplex PCR. The table lists 99,000 or so clones, 76% of them singletons. This CDR3 spans 15 amino acids. Per germline, CDR1 SGHNT and CDR2 YYREEE (reference sequence). The V end lost 0 bases, the J end lost 2 bases, and 9 bases lay between the germline ends. In the case of this clone: The target antigen is unknown.

The chain combines TRBV5-4 with TRBJ2-1, with TRBD2 as a possible D gene (6 bases). Sequenced: PBMCs. The clonotype originates from a man aged 40-49 years in good health and CMV-seropositive. The DNA for the CDR3 is TGTGCCAGCAGCTTGGCGGGGGAAGCCTACAATGAGCAGTTCTTC. Its protein is CASSLAGEAYNEQFF. Complete variable domain (other parts from reference TRBV5-4 and TRBJ2-1): ETGVTQSPTHLIKTRGQQVTLRCSSQSGHNTVSWYQQALGQGPQFIFQYYREEENGRGNFPPRFSGLQFPNYSSELNVNALELDDSALYLCASSLAGEAYNEQFFGPGTRLTVL.